This entry concerns a single TCR beta chain. This clone was detected a few times. It lacks a known antigen. The input lacks base qualities; no much larger clone sits a single base away. Other DNA sequences in the sample encode the same CDR3. These data originate in a study of cytomegalovirus exposure and HLA in healthy donors (dated by TCRdb to the late 2010s). Regarding the complete study: An earlier analysis of about 530 of the donors reported 276 Gb of sequence data and around 100 million unique TCR beta sequences obtained from about 179 million T cells. About 300 gigabases of sequencing data and roughly 81 million unique TCR sequences made up an early release that covered several hundred HLA-typed donors. Of the 300 to 450 genotyped donors, 65% to 90% fell in the genetic ancestry cluster associated with self-reported Caucasian donors. The study aimed to test whether signatures of past pathogen exposure could be identified by cataloging public T cell receptors. The study profiled the T cell repertoires of hundreds of subjects by immunosequencing and related them to cytomegalovirus serostatus. In addition to the first cohort of 666 subjects, a separate validation cohort of 120 different subjects was used. To predict cytomegalovirus infection status, the study combined high-throughput TCR immunosequencing, statistical association of individual TCRs with disease status, and machine learning. A later analysis re-examined previously published TCR beta repertoires from 500 to 700 donors and added high-resolution HLA genotyping to investigate patterns of TCR occurrence. The later analysis used no new phenotypic data to find candidate immune exposures, relying instead on TCR beta sequences and their occurrence across donors. An earlier analysis of approximately 500 of the donors applied high-throughput TCR beta sequencing to assess whether each TCR beta V gene segment acted as functional or pseudogenic. Donor age, sex, ethnicity and CMV serostatus were collected together with the repertoire data. A later genetic analysis used genome-wide SNP genotypes for about three fifths of the 666 donors, treating that subset as a discovery cohort. All discovery cohort repertoires had been generated using a single sequencing platform. Both class I and class II loci were covered by HLA typing, at four-digit resolution. The number of typed donors differed by locus: about 620-630 for A, B, C, DRB1 and DQB1; some 500 for DQA1; 600 to 610 for DPA1; and some 430 for DPB1. Roughly five DR-DQ haplotypes were handled as single units for association and clustering because linkage in the cohort was strong. Across around 400 genotyped donors of the cohort, an average of roughly 200,000 unique TCR beta nucleotide sequences per donor were sequenced, and approximately 17% of those sequences were non-productive.

The library came from the immunoSEQ multiplex PCR assay. For the multiplex PCR, a mixture combining 60 forward primers for TCR Vbeta segments and 13 reverse primers for TCR Jbeta segments was used. Amplification of the CDR3 region of rearranged TCR beta genes was performed with a multiplex PCR assay on genomic DNA. The Illumina HiSeq System was used to sequence the amplified TCR beta libraries as 87-base-pair reads. In the paper's pipeline: In a later analysis, tens of millions of unique TCR beta chains were counted across the approximately 640 repertoires, and roughly 11 million of these chains were shared by at least two donors. Raw reads were error-corrected and collapsed into unique sequences with a nearest-neighbor algorithm that merged closely related sequences to remove PCR and sequencing errors. To assign V, D and J gene segments, CDR3 sequences were aligned to IMGT reference sequences. For a sequence to be retained, a match of at least six nucleotides to both a V gene segment and a J gene segment was required. Rearrangements were classified as productive when the CDR3 lacked stop codons and remained in frame with V and J, and all other rearrangements were classified as non-productive. CDR3 was defined by IMGT convention, running from the second conserved V-encoded cysteine to the conserved J-encoded phenylalanine. In an earlier analysis of more than 550 of the donors, sequences lacking an unambiguous match to a single V gene segment were excluded. An earlier analysis of approximately 590 of the donors called V segments functional above 56.7% productive rearrangements and segregating when the between-donor standard deviation exceeded 5%. A statistical classification framework was developed to diagnose cytomegalovirus status using the catalog of TCR beta chain sequences. V and J gene assignment, in a later analysis, came from comparing TCR nucleotide sequences with IMGT/GENE-DB human TR gene sequences. A later analysis assigned CDR3 sequences and most-parsimonious VDJ recombination scenarios with the TCRdist pipeline. In a later analysis, each TCR beta chain was defined by its CDR3 amino acid sequence together with its V-gene family, and reads without a unique V-gene family were excluded. A later analysis removed several hundred highly shared, low-generation-probability nucleotide sequences to deal with suspected cross-contamination and a sequencing artifact. For each public chain, a later analysis derived a clonal expansion index from normalized ranks of inferred template counts within each repertoire. Generation probabilities in a later analysis came from a VDJ recombination model fitted to out-of-frame rearrangements, and those results were checked against IGoR. In a later analysis, TCR-TCR, TCR-HLA and TCR-CMV co-occurrence was scored with hypergeometric tests, and a repertoire-size bias correction was applied to TCR pairs. In a later analysis, false discovery rates were estimated by permuting HLA or CMV assignments 20 times. In a later analysis, co-occurring TCRs were grouped with DBSCAN, and TCRdist sequence similarity was added when clustering was performed within HLA-allele-positive subsets. Repertoires with fewer than 30,000 or more than 120,000 public chains, plus five repertoires with anomalous nucleotide sharing, were excluded from co-occurrence clustering. This immuneACCESS table, as held by TCRdb, lists in-frame sequences with V and J called but not all clones. Of the missing ones, under half trace to an unresolved V gene in checked studies; the others have no known cause. That table gives V, J and clone size, and the DNA gave D and trimming. The table for this sample lists some 190,000 clones; roughly four fifths of them were counted only once. The top ten constitute 3.1% of the sample.

In total, about 650 healthy bone marrow donors made up the cohort. Cohort members were all nominally healthy when sampled, although unrecorded immune exposures were likely present. The donor was CMV seropositive and belonged to the group of about 290 seropositive cohort members. A peripheral blood sample was collected from each donor, and TCR beta sequencing was performed on peripheral blood mononuclear cells. The Qiagen DNeasy Blood Extraction Kit was used to extract genomic DNA from the blood cell samples. The CDR3 sequence holds 15 residues, the cysteine and phenylalanine included. Solely the CDR3 DNA is kept, with 45 bases framed from the first base. The germline V gene sets CDR1 to SGHRS and CDR2 to YFSETQ. V and J lose 0 bases and 0 bases, and a span of 7 bases separates them. Summary of the overall study and its limitations: Some IMGT-functional V segments, including TRBV6-2 and TRBV6-3, could not be told apart with the 87-base-pair reads, so those segments were excluded. The cohort was sequenced for TCR beta chains only, and without alpha or paired-chain data the features that could be detected were limited. When HLA alleles, especially DR and DQ, strongly co-occurred, TCR associations were difficult to assign to individual alleles. In a later analysis, the rate of TCR association differed among HLA loci, with DRB1 alleles having the most associated TCRs and HLA-C alleles having the fewest. According to a later genetic analysis, donors in an Asian-associated ancestry cluster had fewer N-insertions in productive TCRs than the approximately 670-donor mean. A later analysis associated about 18,000 TCR beta sequences with specific HLA alleles at a false discovery rate of 0.05. In the study, 164 TCR beta chains were listed as associated with cytomegalovirus. In a later analysis, several top co-occurrence clusters were reported to appear linked to parvovirus B19, influenza, CMV and Epstein-Barr virus. Linkage disequilibrium might explain the correlated functional status among segregating V segments, but an unknown experimental factor could not be excluded. A further reported finding was that TCR beta sequences accurately predicted the HLA-A and HLA-B alleles for most subjects in the first cohort. Because HLA typing was missing for some donors at each locus, association tests included only the typed subset. While some public TCRs were present in many individuals, most TCR sequences turned up only very rarely across donors. The authors suggested that the approach could potentially be generalized to other disease states and immunological phenotypes. In vitro tests confirmed that a few of the cytomegalovirus-associated TCR beta chains recognize cytomegalovirus antigens. The presence/absence analyses assumed that sequencing depth was roughly uniform across donors, and that assumption may not be true. A later genetic analysis associated a missense DCLRE1C variant with V-gene and J-gene trimming of TCR beta chains, and an independent cohort replicated the association. For the cohort, immune exposure information was limited to CMV serostatus. In both the original and validation cohorts, the classifier was reported to diagnose cytomegalovirus status with high specificity and sensitivity. An earlier analysis of 450 to 750 of the donors showed that most TCR beta V segments appeared in productive rearrangements either about 87% or about 30% of the time, which broadly matched IMGT annotations. A later analysis found that most CMV-associated TCR beta chains appeared HLA-restricted, with HLA associations seemingly driven largely by CMV exposure. In a later analysis, HLA-associated TCR beta chains showed more clonal expansion and lower generation probabilities than non-associated chains that were equally common. The earlier analysis of around 600 of the donors excluded approximately 17 rarely observed V segments, including chromosome 9 orphons, because counts were too low. A cluster of highly shared sequence variants was judged likely to be a technical artifact of the sequencing pipeline.

The rearranged chain carries TRBV5-1 and TRBJ1-5, with the D gene too uncertain to name. The TCR originated in a woman under 40 in good health and CMV-seropositive. Sequenced input: PBMCs. The CDR3 corresponds to CASSLDGFSNQPQHF. The sequenced DNA is TGCGCCAGCAGCTTGGACGGGTTTAGCAATCAGCCCCAGCATTTT.